Listed below are T cell receptor beta chains from one sample, sequenced in a study of T cells in Graves' hyperthyroidism and ophthalmopathy. TCRdb fed the multiplex PCR reads into MiXCR, producing one record per CDR3 protein. Here the sample spans 480,000 or so distinct CDR3 sequences, 46% being singletons. The source material was peripheral blood or thyroid tissue (not recorded which). These receptor sequences come from an adult woman with Graves' disease, either hyperthyroidism or ophthalmopathy (not recorded which). CDR3s include the opening cysteine and the closing phenylalanine or tryptophan. The D gene is left open where the match is weak. Clone size, where shown, is once, few, many, or a class for clones that have expanded.

>TRBJ2-3|TRBV4-2|NA|TRBD2
TGTGCCAGCAGCCAGGGACTAGCGGGAGAGGGCGATACGCAGTATTTT
CASSQGLAGEGDTQYF
>TRBJ1-1|TRBV7-9|NA|NA
TGTGCCAGCAGTTCCTACGGAACCCCTGAAGCTTTCTTT
CASSSYGTPEAFF
>TRBJ2-2|TRBV6-5|NA|NA
TGTGCCAGCAGGAACGGACAGAACACCGGGGAGCTGTTTTTT
CASRNGQNTGELFF
>TRBJ2-5|TRBV6-1|NA|TRBD1
TGTGCCAGCAGTCCAGGGGGCCAATACTTC
CASSPGGQYF
>TRBJ2-7|TRBV19|few|NA
TGTGCCAGCAGTAACCACCGGTGGCAGACGCAGTACTTC
CASSNHRWQTQYF
>TRBJ1-1|TRBV7-2|NA|TRBD1
TGTGCCAGCAGCTTAGGGACGGGACAGGGGGCTTTCTTT
CASSLGTGQGAFF
>TRBJ1-5|TRBV20-1|many|NA
TGCAGTGCTAGGGGAGACATCTATAGCAATCAGCCCCAGCATTTT
CSARGDIYSNQPQHF
>TRBJ1-5|TRBV9|many|NA
TGTGCCAGCAGCGTTTCAGGGGGCAATCAGCCCCAGCATTTT
CASSVSGGNQPQHF
>TRBJ1-1|TRBV7-9|many|NA
TGTGCCAGCAGCCCGGGGCAGGTTTCGAACACTGAAGCTTTCTTT
CASSPGQVSNTEAFF
>TRBJ1-1|TRBV7-9|few|NA
TGTGCCAGCAGCTTAACCAGCAGGGACACTGAAGCTTTCTTT
CASSLTSRDTEAFF
>TRBJ1-1|TRBV10-3|many|NA
TGTGCCATCAGCCTGGGGGGGGACACTGAAGCTTTCTTT
CAISLGGDTEAFF
>TRBJ2-5|TRBV28|few|NA
TGTGCCAGCAGCCAATGGCGGGGCCAAGAGACCCAGTACTTC
CASSQWRGQETQYF
>TRBJ1-5|TRBV7-2|once|NA
TGTGCCAGCAGCTTTGGAACTACCGGCCAGAGGGAGACCCAGCATTTT
CASSFGTTGQRETQHF
>TRBJ1-2|TRBV29-1|NA|NA
TGCAGCGAGCGGGGGAATGGCTACACCTTC
CSERGNGYTF
>TRBJ2-2|TRBV7-9|NA|NA
TGTGCCAGCGGAATATTGAACACCGGGGAGCTGTTTTTT
CASGILNTGELFF
>TRBJ2-7|TRBV7-9|NA|NA
TGTGCCAGCAGCTCCGGAGGGGGGAGGGCCTTGGACGAGCAGTACTTC
CASSSGGGRALDEQYF
>TRBJ2-2|TRBV11-2|few|NA
TGTGCCAGCAGCGCCAACTCACAGAGCTACGGGGAGCTGTTTTTT
CASSANSQSYGELFF
>TRBJ2-6|TRBV4-1|many|NA
TGCGCCAGCAGCCACCCCTACTCTGGGGCCAACGTCCTGACTTTC
CASSHPYSGANVLTF
>TRBJ2-5|TRBV6-1|NA|TRBD2
TGTGCCAGCACTACTTCGGGAGGGTGGCAAGAGACCCAGTACTTC
CASTTSGGWQETQYF
>TRBJ2-2|TRBV5-5|few|TRBD1
TGTGCCAGCAGCCCGGACAGGTTCCGGGAGCTGTTTTTT
CASSPDRFRELFF
>TRBJ1-2|TRBV4-2|many|TRBD1
TGTGCCAGCAGCATCCGGGACAGGGGCTTTTCCTTC
CASSIRDRGFSF
>TRBJ2-7|TRBV6-2/TRBV6-3|many|TRBD1
TGTGCCAGCAGCCGAACGACAGGGGAAAACGAGCAGTACTTC
CASSRTTGENEQYF
>TRBJ1-1|TRBV29-1|once|NA
TGCAGCAGGAAGGACAAAGGGGGATACACTGAAGCTTTCTTT
CSRKDKGGYTEAFF
>TRBJ2-7|TRBV28|NA|TRBD1
TGTGCCAGCAGTTCGCCGGGACAGGGTCCTTACGAGCAGTACTTC
CASSSPGQGPYEQYF
>TRBJ1-2|TRBV5-1|once|NA
TGCGCCAGCAGCGAAGGACAGTATGGCTACACCTTC
CASSEGQYGYTF
>TRBJ1-2|TRBV4-1|NA|TRBD1
TGCGCCAGCAGCCAACCTTCTACAGGGGCGCGGGGCTACACCTTC
CASSQPSTGARGYTF
>TRBJ1-4|TRBV15|few|NA
TGTGCCACCAGCAGCCTTAACAGTGCAACTAATGAAAAACTGTTTTTT
CATSSLNSATNEKLFF
>TRBJ2-7|TRBV10-3|few|TRBD2
TGTGCCATCAGTGAAGCGGGAGGAGGTGGCGAGCAGTACTTC
CAISEAGGGGEQYF
>TRBJ2-7|TRBV29-1|many|TRBD1
TGCAGCGTCGGGACAGGGGGCTTGTACGAGCAGTACTTC
CSVGTGGLYEQYF
>TRBJ2-5|TRBV20-1|NA|TRBD2
TGCAGTGCCCCCGGGACTAGGGAAGAGACCCAGTACTTC
CSAPGTREETQYF
>TRBJ1-4|TRBV7-9|many|NA
TGTGCCAGCAGCTCTTGGCTCCGAAGTTCCCGAGGTGAAAAACTGTTTTTT
CASSSWLRSSRGEKLFF
>TRBJ1-4|TRBV28|many|NA
TGTGCCAGCATGGGTACTGAAAAACTGTTTTTT
CASMGTEKLFF
>TRBJ2-5|TRBV6-5|NA|TRBD2
TGTGCCAGCAGTTACTCCCCAGACGGGAGGGCCTCGCGAGAGACCCAGTACTTC
CASSYSPDGRASRETQYF
>TRBJ1-1|TRBV7-9|once|NA
TGTGCCAGCAGCCTTCCGGTCGAATTGAACACTGAAGCTTTCTTT
CASSLPVELNTEAFF
>TRBJ2-5|TRBV29-1|few|NA
TGCAGCGTTGAACGGGCTTTGGGGACCCAGTACTTC
CSVERALGTQYF
>TRBJ1-5|TRBV10-2|NA|NA
TGCGCCAGCAGGACAGCCCTTAGCAATCAGCCCCAGCATTTT
CASRTALSNQPQHF
>TRBJ1-3|TRBV20-1|few|NA
TGCAGTGCAAACCTTGGAAACACCATATATTTT
CSANLGNTIYF
>TRBJ2-2|TRBV7-3|many|NA
TGTGCCAGCAGCCCCCAAAGCGCTACCGGGGAGCTGTTTTTT
CASSPQSATGELFF
>TRBJ2-7|TRBV29-1|NA|TRBD2
TGCAGCGTAGACCTTGGGGGAGGGCCCTACAATGAGCAGTACTTC
CSVDLGGGPYNEQYF
>TRBJ1-1|TRBV2|many|NA
TGTGCCAGCAAAAGGGAGGGGAACACTGAAGCTTTCTTT
CASKREGNTEAFF
>TRBJ2-7|TRBV9|many|NA
TGTGCCAGCAGCGTAGCTCCGCTAGCGAACTACGAGCAGTACTTC
CASSVAPLANYEQYF
>TRBJ1-4|TRBV20-1|few|TRBD1
TGCAGTGCTACGGAGACAGGGTCGGATGAAAAACTGTTTTTT
CSATETGSDEKLFF
>TRBJ1-1|TRBV25-1|NA|NA
TGTGCCACTGCACCCTCGGGGCCAGGCGACACTGAAGCTTTCTTT
CATAPSGPGDTEAFF
>TRBJ2-5|TRBV7-8|NA|TRBD2
TGTGCCAGCAGCTTAGACGGGGGGGCACGAGAGACCCAGTACTTC
CASSLDGGARETQYF
>TRBJ1-5|TRBV6-1|few|NA
TGTGCCAGCAGTCCGGGGGGGCTCGACCAGCCCCAGCATTTT
CASSPGGLDQPQHF
>TRBJ2-5|TRBV9|once|TRBD2
TGTGCCAGCAGCGTAGGATGGGAGGGCAAAATGCAGACCCAGTACTTC
CASSVGWEGKMQTQYF
>TRBJ2-1|TRBV7-3|NA|TRBD2
TGTGCCAGCAGCTTAAACTCGGCGGGAGTGAACAATGAGCAGTTCTTC
CASSLNSAGVNNEQFF
>TRBJ2-6|TRBV28|NA|NA
TGTGCCAGCAGTACCTCGACTTTC
CASSTSTF
>TRBJ1-6|TRBV25-1|NA|NA
TGTGCCAGCAGTGAATTAAGGGTTAATTCACCCCTCCACTTT
CASSELRVNSPLHF
>TRBJ2-5|TRBV25-1|NA|NA
TGTGCCAGCAGTAAGGGACAGGGACTAGGCGGGACCCAGTACTTC
CASSKGQGLGGTQYF
>TRBJ2-2|TRBV7-3|NA|NA
TGTGCCAGCAGCTACTCAGGGGGAGGTACCGGGGAGCTGTTTTTT
CASSYSGGGTGELFF
>TRBJ1-6|TRBV5-8|NA|NA
TGTGCCAGCAGTCAACCCACGGAGAATTCACCCCTCCACTTT
CASSQPTENSPLHF
>TRBJ1-4|TRBV28|few|NA
TGTGCCACCCGCCCCGGCCTCGGGGTTAATGAAAAACTGTTTTTT
CATRPGLGVNEKLFF
>TRBJ2-3|TRBV20-1|few|NA
TGCAGTGCTACGGGACTGACTGGGAGCACAGATACGCAGTATTTT
CSATGLTGSTDTQYF
>TRBJ1-5|TRBV20-1|many|NA
TGCAGTGCTAGAACTGCATCGCTCAATAGTCAGCCCCAGCATTTT
CSARTASLNSQPQHF